The T cell receptor beta chain under discussion was sequenced for a study of blood T cell repertoires in COVID-19. Study-level information: Samples taken during acute and convalescent COVID-19 were collected in the United States, Italy and Spain. PBMCs, B-cell-depleted T cells, or T cells were the source of the cDNA or gDNA that made up the material.

The CDR3 is 14 residues long. The ends were cut back, 0 bases at V and 4 bases at J, with 12 bases in the middle. Germline CDR1 GTSNPN, CDR2 SVGIG (reference sequence). Profiled with immunoSEQ multiplex PCR; TCRdb holds only in-frame clones, not every one. The profile covers about 270,000 clones, with 65% to 90% appearing a single time and around 9.8% taken by the ten largest. Across 20 to 25 US areas, participants ranged in age from about 18 to 90 years. Clinical history reported by participants formed the basis on which cohorts were assigned. The sequenced sample consisted of PBMCs or T cells enriched from blood (not recorded which). This sequence originates from a woman aged 50 to 60 with acute COVID-19. The V and J genes are TRBV30 and TRBJ1-2, with D possibly matching TRBD1 (5 bases). This CDR3 is CAWSVGGGGYGYTF. CDR3 nucleotides: TGTGCCTGGAGTGTCGGGGGGGGAGGCTATGGCTACACCTTC.